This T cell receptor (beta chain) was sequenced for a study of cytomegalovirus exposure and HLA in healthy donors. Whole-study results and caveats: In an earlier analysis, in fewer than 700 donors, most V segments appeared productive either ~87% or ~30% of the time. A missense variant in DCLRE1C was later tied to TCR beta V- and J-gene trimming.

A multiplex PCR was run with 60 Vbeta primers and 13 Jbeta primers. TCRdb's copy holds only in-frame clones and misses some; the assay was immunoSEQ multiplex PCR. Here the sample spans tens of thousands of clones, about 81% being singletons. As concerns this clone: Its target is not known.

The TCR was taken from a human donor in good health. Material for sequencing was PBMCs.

The CDR3 is CASSYSGPGGTDTQYF. CDR3 DNA sequence: TGTGCCAGCAGTTACTCTGGGCCAGGGGGGACAGATACGCAGTATTTT. J is TRBJ2-3 and V is TRBV6-5, with a possible D match to TRBD1 (7 bases). Germline-derived CDR1 and CDR2 are MNHEY and SVGAGI. This CDR3 region has 16 residues. V lost 0 bases and J 3 bases, leaving 13 bases between the germline ends.